This TCR beta chain was captured by sequencing in a study of blood T cell repertoires in COVID-19. Data came from immunoSEQ multiplex PCR; TCRdb stores just in-frame clones and leaves some out. Among roughly 150,000 clones listed, over 70% were seen once. This clone was counted only a few times. In germline, CDR1 is KGHSH, CDR2 LQKENI. The CDR3 runs 15 residues. V lost 3 bases to trimming and J lost 1 base, with 12 bases between them. The sequencing input was peripheral blood. The gene calls are TRBV18 and TRBJ1-2, with D possibly being TRBD1 (5 bases). The TCR comes from a human donor in a cohort sampled during active COVID-19. The CDR3 nucleotides are TGTGCCAGCTCACCGAGTGTCGGGGGTAACTATGGCTACACCTTC. Protein product: CASSPSVGGNYGYTF.